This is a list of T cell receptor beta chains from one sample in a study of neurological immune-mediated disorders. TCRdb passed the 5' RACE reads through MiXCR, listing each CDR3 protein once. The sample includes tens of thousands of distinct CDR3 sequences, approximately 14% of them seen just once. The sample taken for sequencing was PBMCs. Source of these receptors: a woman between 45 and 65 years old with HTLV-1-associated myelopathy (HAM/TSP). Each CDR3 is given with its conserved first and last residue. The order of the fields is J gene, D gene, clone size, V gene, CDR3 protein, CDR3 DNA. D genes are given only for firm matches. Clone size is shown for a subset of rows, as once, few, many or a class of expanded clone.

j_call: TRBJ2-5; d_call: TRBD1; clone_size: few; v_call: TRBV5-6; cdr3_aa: CASSSDRVETQYF; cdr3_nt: TGTGCCAGCAGCTCAGACAGGGTTGAGACCCAGTACTTC
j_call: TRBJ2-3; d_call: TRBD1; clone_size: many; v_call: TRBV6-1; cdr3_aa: CASTDRADTDTQYF; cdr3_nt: TGTGCCAGCACGGACAGGGCGGACACAGATACGCAGTATTTT
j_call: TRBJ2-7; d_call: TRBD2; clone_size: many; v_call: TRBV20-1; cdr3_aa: CSARGLADYEQYF; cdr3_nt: TGCAGTGCTAGAGGCCTAGCGGACTACGAGCAGTACTTC
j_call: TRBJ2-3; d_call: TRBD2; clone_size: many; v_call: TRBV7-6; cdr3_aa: CASSLGLAGTTDTQYF; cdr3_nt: TGTGCCAGCAGCTTAGGGCTAGCGGGGACCACAGATACGCAGTATTTT
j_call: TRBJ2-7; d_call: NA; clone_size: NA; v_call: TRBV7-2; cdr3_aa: CASSSFYEQYF; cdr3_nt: TGTGCCAGCAGCTCCTTCTACGAGCAGTACTTC
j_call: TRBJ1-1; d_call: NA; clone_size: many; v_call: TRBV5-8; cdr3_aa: CASSFEGGTGEAFF; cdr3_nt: TGTGCCAGCAGCTTCGAGGGGGGTACAGGGGAAGCTTTCTTT
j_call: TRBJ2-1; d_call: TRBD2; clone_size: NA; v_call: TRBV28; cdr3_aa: CASSGGAGGPSEQFF; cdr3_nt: TGTGCCAGCAGTGGGGGTGCGGGGGGGCCAAGTGAGCAGTTCTTC
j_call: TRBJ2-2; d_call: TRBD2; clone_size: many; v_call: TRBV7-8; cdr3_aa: CASSRLAGGNTGELFF; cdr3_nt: TGTGCCAGCAGCCGACTAGCGGGGGGAAACACCGGGGAGCTGTTTTTT
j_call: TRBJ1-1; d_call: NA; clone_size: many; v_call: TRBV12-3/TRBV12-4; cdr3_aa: CASTLGGPSNTEAFF; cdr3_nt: TGTGCCAGCACCCTAGGGGGACCGTCGAACACTGAAGCTTTCTTT
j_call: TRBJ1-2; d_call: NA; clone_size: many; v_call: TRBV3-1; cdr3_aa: CASEDSSYGYTF; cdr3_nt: TGTGCCAGCGAGGATTCTTCCTATGGCTACACCTTC
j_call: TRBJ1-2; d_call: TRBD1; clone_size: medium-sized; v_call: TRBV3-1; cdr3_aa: CASSQVTQGAGGYTF; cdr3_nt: TGTGCCAGCAGCCAAGTAACACAGGGGGCTGGCGGCTACACCTTC
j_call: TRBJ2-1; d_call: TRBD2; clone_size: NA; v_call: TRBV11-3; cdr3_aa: CTSSTLRLAGGNEQFF; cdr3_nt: TGTACCAGCAGCACCCTTAGGCTAGCGGGGGGCAATGAGCAGTTCTTC
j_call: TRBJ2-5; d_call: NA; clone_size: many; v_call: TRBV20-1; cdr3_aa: CSARDPGSQETQYF; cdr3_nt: TGCAGTGCTAGAGATCCCGGCAGTCAAGAGACCCAGTACTTC
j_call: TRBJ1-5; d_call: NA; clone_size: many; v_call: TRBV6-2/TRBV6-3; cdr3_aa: CASSYGRSNQPQHF; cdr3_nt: TGTGCCAGCAGTTACGGCCGTAGCAATCAGCCCCAGCATTTT
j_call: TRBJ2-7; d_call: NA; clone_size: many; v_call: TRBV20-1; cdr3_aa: CSEGPPLYEQYF; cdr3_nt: TGCAGTGAGGGACCTCCTCTCTACGAGCAGTACTTC
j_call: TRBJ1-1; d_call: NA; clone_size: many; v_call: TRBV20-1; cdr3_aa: CSARGDTSRETEAFF; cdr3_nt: TGCAGTGCTAGAGGGGACACCTCGAGAGAGACTGAAGCTTTCTTT
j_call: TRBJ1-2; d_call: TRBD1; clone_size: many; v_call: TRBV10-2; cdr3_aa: CASRTGPYGYTF; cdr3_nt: TGCGCCAGCAGGACAGGGCCCTATGGCTACACCTTC
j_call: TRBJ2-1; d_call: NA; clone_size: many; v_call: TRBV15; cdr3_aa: CATSRDGGRRTYNEQFF; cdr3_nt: TGTGCCACCAGCAGAGATGGGGGGAGGAGGACCTACAATGAGCAGTTCTTC
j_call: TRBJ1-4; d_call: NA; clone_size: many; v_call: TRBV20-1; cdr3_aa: CSASQTVNEKLFF; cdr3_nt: TGCAGTGCTAGTCAAACAGTCAATGAAAAACTGTTTTTT
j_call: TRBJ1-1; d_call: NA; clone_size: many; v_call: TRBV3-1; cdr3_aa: CASRPFGAGRNTEAFF; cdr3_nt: TGTGCCAGCAGGCCTTTTGGGGCAGGGAGGAACACTGAAGCTTTCTTT
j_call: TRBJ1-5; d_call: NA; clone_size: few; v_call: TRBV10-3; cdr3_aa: CAISTGYMGVVSNQPQHF; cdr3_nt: TGTGCCATCAGTACAGGCTACATGGGGGTTGTAAGCAATCAGCCCCAGCATTTT
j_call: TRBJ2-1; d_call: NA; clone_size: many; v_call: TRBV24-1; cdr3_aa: CATSWATNNEQFF; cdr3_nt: TGTGCCACCAGTTGGGCCACGAACAATGAGCAGTTCTTC
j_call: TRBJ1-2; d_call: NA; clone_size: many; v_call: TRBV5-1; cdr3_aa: CASSLDRAGGYTF; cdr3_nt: TGCGCCAGCAGCTTGGACAGGGCAGGTGGCTACACCTTC
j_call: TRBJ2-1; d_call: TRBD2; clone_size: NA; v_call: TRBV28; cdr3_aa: CASRRTSGGARNEQFF; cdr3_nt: TGTGCCAGCAGACGGACTAGCGGGGGGGCGCGGAATGAGCAGTTCTTC